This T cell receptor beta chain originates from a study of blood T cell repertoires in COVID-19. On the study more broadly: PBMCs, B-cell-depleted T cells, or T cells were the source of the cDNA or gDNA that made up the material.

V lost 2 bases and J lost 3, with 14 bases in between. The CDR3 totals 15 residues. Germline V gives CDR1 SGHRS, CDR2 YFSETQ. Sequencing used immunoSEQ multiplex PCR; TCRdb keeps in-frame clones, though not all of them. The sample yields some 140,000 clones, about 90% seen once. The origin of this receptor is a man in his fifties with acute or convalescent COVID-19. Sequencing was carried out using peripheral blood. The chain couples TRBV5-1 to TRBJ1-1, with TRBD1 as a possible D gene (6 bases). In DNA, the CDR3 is TGCGCCAGCAGCTTACTCAACAGGGTGGACACTGAAGCTTTCTTT. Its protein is CASSLLNRVDTEAFF.